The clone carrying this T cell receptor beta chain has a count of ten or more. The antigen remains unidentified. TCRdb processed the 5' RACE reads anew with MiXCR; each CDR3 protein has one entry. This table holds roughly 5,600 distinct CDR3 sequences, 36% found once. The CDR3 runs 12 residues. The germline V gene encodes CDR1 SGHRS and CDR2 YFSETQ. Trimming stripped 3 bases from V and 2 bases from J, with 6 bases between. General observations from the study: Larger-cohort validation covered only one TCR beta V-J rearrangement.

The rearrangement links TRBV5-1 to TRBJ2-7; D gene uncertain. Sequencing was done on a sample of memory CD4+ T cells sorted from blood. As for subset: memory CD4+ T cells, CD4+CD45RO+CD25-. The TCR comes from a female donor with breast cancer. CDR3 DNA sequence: TGCGCCAGCAGCTCCACAGCCTACGAGCAGTACTTC. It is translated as CASSSTAYEQYF. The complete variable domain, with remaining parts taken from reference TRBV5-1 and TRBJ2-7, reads KAGVTQTPRYLIKTRGQQVTLSCSPISGHRSVSWYQQTPGQGLQFLFEYFSETQRNKGNFPGRFSGRQFSNSRSEMNVSTLELGDSALYLCASSSTAYEQYFGPGTRLTVT.